The 27 T cell receptor beta chains listed next were all sequenced from one sample in a study of early T cells in non-severe SARS-CoV-2 infection. TCRdb itself ran the 5' RACE reads through MiXCR, one entry per CDR3 protein. The table lists tens of thousands of distinct CDR3 sequences, 15% of them singletons. Sample: whole blood. Every receptor here comes from an adult who was a healthcare worker with PCR-confirmed SARS-CoV-2 infection or an uninfected control (not recorded which).

This clonotype was detected many times. The rearrangement uses TRBV11-2 and TRBJ2-5; tentatively, D is TRBD2 (6 bases). The CDR3 is made up of 14 amino acids. The germline V gene encodes CDR1 SGHAT and CDR2 FQNNGV. V lost 5 bases and J 1 base, leaving 11 bases between the germline ends. The DNA of the CDR3 is TGTGCCAGCAGCCCCCACGGGAGCCAAGAGACCCAGTACTTC. This gives the protein CASSPHGSQETQYF.

This clonotype was seen a few times. This chain links TRBV5-5 with TRBJ1-4; no clear D gene. From germline, CDR1 is SGHKS and CDR2 YYEKEE (reference sequence). The V and J ends lost 1 base and 0 bases respectively, with 13 bases between them. This CDR3 has 17 residues. The chain's CDR3 is CASSLRGGGTTNEKLFF. CDR3 nucleotides: TGTGCCAGCAGCTTGCGTGGAGGAGGAACAACTAATGAAAAACTGTTTTTT.

This clonotype was detected ten times or more. The chain uses TRBV7-3 and TRBJ2-7; TRBD2 matches 7 bases. Losses at the gene ends were 3 bases for V and 2 bases for J; bases not matched to a gene: 7. CDR3 length: 15 amino acids. Germline V gives CDR1 SGHTA, CDR2 FQGTGA. CDR3 in amino acids: CASSLEAAGAYEQYF. CDR3 nucleotides: TGTGCCAGCAGCTTGGAAGCGGCGGGGGCCTACGAGCAGTACTTC.

This clonotype was found a few times. This chain connects TRBV11-3 to TRBJ2-7; 8 bases agree with TRBD2. Germline V lookup: CDR1 SGHNT, CDR2 YENEEA. The CDR3 contains 13 residues. The V segment lost 4 bases and the J segment 6 bases; nucleotides outside the gene matches: 5. CDR3 amino acids: CASSYGLAAEQYF. DNA for the CDR3: TGTGCCAGCAGCTACGGACTAGCTGCCGAGCAGTACTTC.

This clonotype was counted ten times or more. This chain links TRBV2 with TRBJ1-2; D not resolved. The ends were cut back, 1 base at V and 2 bases at J, with 5 bases in the middle. This CDR3 is 13 amino acids long. The germline V gene has CDR1 SNHLY and CDR2 FYNNEI. Here the CDR3 DNA reads TGTGCCAGCAGTGAAGGGATCAACTATGGCTACACCTTC. Encoded protein: CASSEGINYGYTF.

The chain is built from TRBV5-4 and TRBJ1-1, with 10 bases aligning to TRBD1. The CDR3 extends over 16 amino acids. Germline loops: CDR1 SGHNT, CDR2 YYREEE (reference sequence). J was trimmed by 0 bases and V by 4 bases; bases with no gene match: 6. CDR3: CASSPLTGGLNTEAFF. DNA of the CDR3: TGTGCCAGCAGCCCCCTGACAGGGGGCCTGAACACTGAAGCTTTCTTT.

In its sample, this clonotype was seen a few times. V usage is TRBV5-4 and J usage is TRBJ1-4; maybe TRBD1 (5 bases). Germline CDR1 SGHNT, CDR2 YYREEE (reference sequence). V was shortened by 5 bases and J by 0 bases, with 11 bases between the two germline ends. The CDR3 is 15 amino acids. The CDR3 DNA reads as TGTGCCAGCAGAAACGACAGAACAACTAATGAAAAACTGTTTTTT. This codes for CASRNDRTTNEKLFF.

This clonotype was seen a few times. The CDR3 here is CASTLLAASYNEQFF. As DNA, the CDR3 is TGTGCCAGCACCCTACTAGCGGCCTCCTACAATGAGCAGTTCTTC. The chain couples TRBV7-6 to TRBJ2-1; 8 positions agree with TRBD2. J gave up 0 bases and V 7 bases, and 5 bases lay outside the gene matches. The CDR3 runs 15 residues. Per the germline V gene, CDR1 is SGHVS and CDR2 is FNYEAQ.

This rearrangement joins TRBV29-1 to TRBJ2-3, with D perhaps TRBD1 (6 bases). From germline, CDR1 is SQVTM and CDR2 ANQGSEA. With 4 bases removed from V and 4 bases from J, the gap between germline ends came to 12 bases. The CDR3 sequence is 13 residues long. This CDR3 reads CSVGDRTPDTQYF. In DNA, the CDR3 is TGCAGCGTTGGCGACAGGACCCCAGATACGCAGTATTTT.

This clonotype was seen once. A much bigger clone sits one base away, suggesting this may be a read error. The genes are TRBV2 and TRBJ2-7, with D possibly TRBD2 on 6 matching bases. The CDR3 runs 13 residues. The V and J ends lost 6 bases and 0 bases respectively, with 9 bases between them. The V gene's germline CDR1 is SNHLY and CDR2 FYNNEI. Written as DNA, the CDR3 is TGTGCCAGCAGGGCGGGACGCTCCTACGAGCAGTACTTC. The encoded protein is CASRAGRSYEQYF.

This clonotype was seen only a few times. This chain joins TRBV4-3 and TRBJ2-5; D is undetermined. With 0 bases removed from V and 6 bases from J, the gap between germline ends came to 17 bases. The germline V gene encodes CDR1 LGHNA and CDR2 YSLEER. This CDR3 has 16 residues. In nucleotides, the CDR3 is TGCGCCAGCAGCCAAGAGGCGGCTATACGAGAGAAGACCCAGTACTTC. The encoded protein is CASSQEAAIREKTQYF.

The table lists this clonotype with a few counts. V is TRBV6-1 and J is TRBJ2-1; TRBD2 is a possible D gene (6 bases). Per the germline V gene, CDR1 is MNHNS and CDR2 is SASEGT. Trimming removed 1 base at V and 9 bases at J, with 28 bases between. CDR3 size: 19 residues. The CDR3 loop is CASSEGFVRRLGAESEQFF. Written as DNA, the CDR3 is TGTGCCAGCAGTGAAGGATTTGTAAGGAGACTAGGTGCTGAGAGTGAGCAGTTCTTC.

The V gene is TRBV6-2 or TRBV6-3, the J gene TRBJ2-1, with D hard to call. The CDR3 extends over 11 amino acids. The germline V and J ends were trimmed by 6 bases and 6 bases, with 6 bases remaining between them. Germline V gene sequence: CDR1 MNHEY, CDR2 SVGEGT. CDR3 DNA sequence: TGTGCCAGCAGCCACATCAATGAGCAGTTCTTC. It translates to CASSHINEQFF.

The rearrangement links TRBV6-5 to TRBJ2-7; D is uncertain. V lost 2 bases and J lost 3, with 11 bases in between. CDR3 length equals 14 residues. CDR1 is MNHEY, CDR2 SVGAGI, per germline. DNA for the CDR3: TGTGCCAGCAGTTACAGTGCCGGGTTCTACGAGCAGTACTTC. Translation gives CASSYSAGFYEQYF.

There are a few counts of this clonotype. The chain employs TRBV5-1 and TRBJ1-2; TRBD1 matches 11 bases. Germline loops: CDR1 SGHRS, CDR2 YFSETQ. This CDR3 is 14 amino acids long. The V segment lost 4 bases and the J segment 6 bases; nucleotides outside the gene matches: 5. The CDR3, as DNA: TGCGCCAGCAGCGTGGGACAGGGGGTAAATGGCTACACCTTC. It translates to CASSVGQGVNGYTF. Using reference TRBV5-1 and TRBJ1-2 for the parts outside the CDR3, the full variable domain is KAGVTQTPRYLIKTRGQQVTLSCSPISGHRSVSWYQQTPGQGLQFLFEYFSETQRNKGNFPGRFSGRQFSNSRSEMNVSTLELGDSALYLCASSVGQGVNGYTFGSGTRLTVV.

This clonotype was counted between two and nine times. This chain uses TRBV5-4 with TRBJ2-5; 8 bases agree with TRBD2. The V segment lost 10 bases and the J segment 6 bases; nucleotides outside the gene matches: 11. The CDR3 covers 13 residues. In germline, CDR1 is SGHNT, CDR2 YYREEE (reference sequence). CDR3 in DNA: TGTGCCGCGGGGGGACAAACGGGGAAGACCCAGTACTTC. Translation gives CAAGGQTGKTQYF.

This clonotype was seen more than once but under ten times. The genes are TRBV29-1 and TRBJ2-1, with 8 nucleotides matching TRBD2. Germline V gives CDR1 SQVTM, CDR2 ANQGSEA. The ends lost 7 bases at V and 6 bases at J; junction bases unmatched: 5. The CDR3 spans 12 residues. The CDR3 bases are TGCAGCGGTAGCGGGGTTGTCAATGAGCAGTTCTTC. Protein product: CSGSGVVNEQFF.

This clonotype was observed a handful of times. The rearrangement uses TRBV7-9 and TRBJ2-6, with D hard to call. Germline V CDR1 and CDR2: SEHNR, FQNEAQ (reference sequence). This CDR3 is built from 14 residues. The germline V and J ends were trimmed by 2 bases and 2 bases, with 4 bases remaining between them. CDR3 residues: CASSLTAGANVLTF. CDR3 DNA: TGTGCCAGCAGCTTAACGGCTGGGGCCAACGTCCTGACTTTC.

The chain links TRBV5-5 to TRBJ1-1, with D tentatively TRBD1 (5 bases). Germline V lookup: CDR1 SGHKS, CDR2 YYEKEE (reference sequence). Trimming left V 4 bases short and J 1 base short, with 11 bases between. The CDR3 extends over 14 amino acids. In DNA, the CDR3 is TGTGCCAGCAGCGCGACAGTGAGGAACACTGAAGCTTTCTTT. Its translation is CASSATVRNTEAFF.

This clonotype was picked up a small number of times. V is TRBV11-1 and J is TRBJ2-3; 9 positions agree with TRBD1. V gave up 3 bases and J gave up 5 bases; unmatched junction bases: 3. The CDR3 is 14 residues long. Germline assignment: CDR1 SGHAT and CDR2 FQDESV (reference sequence). The CDR3 is CASSLGQGKDTQYF. The CDR3 DNA follows: TGTGCCAGCAGCTTGGGACAGGGAAAAGATACGCAGTATTTT.

This clonotype came up a few times. V and J are TRBV7-2 and TRBJ2-7; no clear D gene. Germline assignment: CDR1 SGHTA and CDR2 FQGNSA. V dropped 1 base and J dropped 4 bases, with 11 bases sitting between them. CDR3 length: 14 amino acids. CDR3 sequence (DNA): TGTGCCAGCAGCTTAGGGGGTAGTGCGTACGAGCAGTACTTC. Translation gives CASSLGGSAYEQYF. The full variable domain, completed using reference TRBV7-2 and TRBJ2-7, is GAGVSQSPSNKVTEKGKDVELRCDPISGHTALYWYRQSLGQGLEFLIYFQGNSAPDKSGLPSDRFSAERTGGSVSTLTIQRTQQEDSAVYLCASSLGGSAYEQYFGPGTRLTVT.

This clonotype has a handful of counts. V and J are TRBV3-1 and TRBJ2-1; D unclear. V was shortened by 7 bases and J by 6 bases, with 16 bases between the two germline ends. Germline V gene sequence: CDR1 LGHDT, CDR2 YNNKEL (reference sequence). The CDR3 sequence is 14 residues long. The CDR3 is CASTTTLGGNEQFF. The DNA for the CDR3 is TGTGCCAGCACCACCACCCTAGGCGGCAATGAGCAGTTCTTC.

Notes on this clonotype: This sequence may be a read error, since a much larger clone differs from it by one base. This rearrangement joins TRBV9 to TRBJ2-2; D unresolved. V dropped 0 bases and J dropped 6 bases, with 3 bases sitting between them. This CDR3 region has 12 residues. Per germline, CDR1 SGDLS and CDR2 YYNGEE. The chain's CDR3 is CASSVEAGELFF. The CDR3 DNA sequence: TGTGCCAGCAGCGTAGAGGCCGGGGAGCTGTTTTTT.

This clonotype came up a few times. This chain connects TRBV27 to TRBJ2-2; no definite D call. Per germline, CDR1 MNHEY and CDR2 SMNVEV (reference sequence). V gave up 4 bases and J gave up 4 bases, with 10 bases separating them. This CDR3 has 14 residues. The DNA of the CDR3 is TGTGCCAGCAGTTCCTCTAGTCGCACCGGGGAGCTGTTTTTT. Translation gives CASSSSSRTGELFF.

This sequence joins TRBV2 and TRBJ1-2; TRBD1 agrees at 10 bases. Looked up from germline, CDR1 is SNHLY and CDR2 is FYNNEI. J was trimmed by 7 bases and V by 7 bases; bases with no gene match: 12. This CDR3 contains 15 residues. The CDR3 is CASTRAGTGDGGYTF. The CDR3 nucleotides are TGTGCCAGCACGAGAGCCGGGACAGGGGACGGTGGCTACACCTTC.

The rearrangement joins TRBV7-9 to TRBJ2-7; TRBD2 agrees at 13 bases. V was clipped by 1 base and J by 2 bases; unmatched bases: 2. CDR3 length equals 16 residues. Germline values: CDR1 SEHNR, CDR2 FQNEAQ (reference sequence). CDR3 DNA: TGTGCCAGCAGCTTAGGGACTAGCGGGAGCCCCTACGAGCAGTACTTC. Translating it yields CASSLGTSGSPYEQYF. The whole variable domain, filled in from reference TRBV7-9 and TRBJ2-7, reads DTGVSQNPRHKITKRGQNVTFRCDPISEHNRLYWYRQTLGQGPEFLTYFQNEAQLEKSRLLSDRFSAERPKGSFSTLEIQRTEQGDSAMYLCASSLGTSGSPYEQYFGPGTRLTVT.

V and J are TRBV5-1 and TRBJ2-6, with a tentative D call TRBD2 (5 bases). Deletions cut 2 bases from V and 3 bases from J, with 12 bases between. The germline CDR1 and CDR2 sequences are SGHRS and YFSETQ. The CDR3 covers 16 residues. The chain's CDR3 is CASSLILGYGANVLTF. In DNA, the CDR3 is TGCGCCAGCAGCTTAATACTAGGTTATGGGGCCAACGTCCTGACTTTC.